The TCR beta chain described here comes from a study of cytomegalovirus exposure and HLA in healthy donors. Overall study results and limits: Most observed TCR sequences were rare, whereas some public TCRs were detected in many donors. Researchers catalogued 150 or so TCR beta chains as cytomegalovirus-associated. Fewer N-insertions than the approximately 610-donor mean were reportedly shown by an Asian-associated ancestry cluster in a later analysis. What a later analysis showed was that several of the most significant clusters appeared linked to common viral pathogens.

To note about this clone: Its antigen is undetermined.

The PCR ran on 60 Vbeta and 13 Jbeta primers. The method was immunoSEQ multiplex PCR; TCRdb's version includes in-frame clones alone and lacks a portion of them. In the table there are about 120,000 clones, over 70% of which are singletons. Germline trimming cut 2 bases from V and 5 bases from J; bases unmatched to any gene: 5. This CDR3 region has 14 residues. Germline assignment: CDR1 SNHLY and CDR2 FYNNEI. This TCR was recovered from a man aged 35-49 years in good health and CMV-seropositive. Sequencing was performed on PBMCs. The chain links TRBV2 to TRBJ1-2; 7 nucleotides align to TRBD1. CDR3 loop: CASSELGTDYGYTF. The CDR3 DNA is TGTGCCAGCAGTGAATTAGGGACAGATTATGGCTACACCTTC.